This TCR beta chain was identified during a study of Ad26.COV2.S vaccination and SARS-CoV-2 variants. About this clone itself: The antigen is undetermined.

Sequenced by immunoSEQ multiplex PCR; TCRdb stores in-frame clones only, minus some. Here the sample spans hundreds of thousands of clones, 90% to 95% being singletons. Trimming pared 5 bases from V and 2 bases from J, leaving 14 bases between. Germline lookup yields CDR1 LNHDA and CDR2 SQIVND (reference sequence). This CDR3 has 15 residues. Points from the study as a whole: Placebo and vaccine recipients had non-spike TCR breadth that was similar.

The clonotype comes from a human donor who had recovered from COVID-19. Specimen: peripheral blood, collected after recovery from COVID-19. This chain joins TRBV19 and TRBJ2-3; possibly TRBD2 for D (6 bases). The CDR3, as DNA: TGTGCCAGTAGTTCCCGGGGAGGAACCACAGATACGCAGTATTTT. It is translated as CASSSRGGTTDTQYF.